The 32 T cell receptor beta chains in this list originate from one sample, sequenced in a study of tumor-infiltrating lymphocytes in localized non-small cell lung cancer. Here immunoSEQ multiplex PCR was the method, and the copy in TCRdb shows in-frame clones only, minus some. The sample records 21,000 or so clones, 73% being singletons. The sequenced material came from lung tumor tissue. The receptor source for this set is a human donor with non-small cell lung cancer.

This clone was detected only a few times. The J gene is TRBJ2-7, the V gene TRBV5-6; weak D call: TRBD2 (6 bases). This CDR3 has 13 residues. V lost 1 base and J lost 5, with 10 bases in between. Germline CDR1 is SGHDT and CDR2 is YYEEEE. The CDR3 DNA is TGTGCCAGCAGCTTGTTGACTAGTGACGAGCAGTACTTC. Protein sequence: CASSLLTSDEQYF. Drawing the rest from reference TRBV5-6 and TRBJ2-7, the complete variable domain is DAGVTQSPTHLIKTRGQQVTLRCSPKSGHDTVSWYQQALGQGPQFIFQYYEEEERQRGNFPDRFSGHQFPNYSSELNVNALLLGDSALYLCASSLLTSDEQYFGPGTRLTVT.

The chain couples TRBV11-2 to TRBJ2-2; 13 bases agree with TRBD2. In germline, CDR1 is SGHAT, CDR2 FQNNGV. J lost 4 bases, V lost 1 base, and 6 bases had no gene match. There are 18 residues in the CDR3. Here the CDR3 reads CASSLGRTSGGATGELFF. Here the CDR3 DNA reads TGTGCCAGCAGCTTAGGTCGAACTAGCGGGGGGGCCACCGGGGAGCTGTTTTTT.

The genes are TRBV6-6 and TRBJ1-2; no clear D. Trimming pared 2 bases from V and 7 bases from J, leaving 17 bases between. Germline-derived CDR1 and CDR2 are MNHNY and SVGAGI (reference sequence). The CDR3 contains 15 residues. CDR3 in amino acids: CASSYGAEGVGGYTF. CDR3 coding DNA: TGTGCCAGCAGTTACGGTGCAGAAGGAGTAGGTGGCTACACCTTC.

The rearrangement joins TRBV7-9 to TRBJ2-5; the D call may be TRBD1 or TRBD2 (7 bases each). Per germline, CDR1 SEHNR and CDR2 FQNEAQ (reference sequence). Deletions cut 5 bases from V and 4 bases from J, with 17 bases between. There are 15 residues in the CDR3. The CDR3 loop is CASSPREGAGETQYF. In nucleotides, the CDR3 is TGTGCCAGCAGCCCGAGGGAGGGGGCAGGAGAGACCCAGTACTTC. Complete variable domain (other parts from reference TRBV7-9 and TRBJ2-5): DTGVSQNPRHKITKRGQNVTFRCDPISEHNRLYWYRQTLGQGPEFLTYFQNEAQLEKSRLLSDRFSAERPKGSFSTLEIQRTEQGDSAMYLCASSPREGAGETQYFGPGTRLLVL.

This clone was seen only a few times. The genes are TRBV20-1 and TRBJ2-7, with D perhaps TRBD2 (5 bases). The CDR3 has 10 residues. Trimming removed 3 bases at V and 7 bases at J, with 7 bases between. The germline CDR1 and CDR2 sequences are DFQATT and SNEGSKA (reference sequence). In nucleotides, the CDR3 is TGCAGTGCTAGTAGAGGGGAGCAGTACTTC. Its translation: CSASRGEQYF.

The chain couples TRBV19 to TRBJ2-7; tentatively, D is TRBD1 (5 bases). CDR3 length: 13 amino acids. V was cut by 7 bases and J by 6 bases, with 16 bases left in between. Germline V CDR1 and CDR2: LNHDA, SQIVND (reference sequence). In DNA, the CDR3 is TGTGCCAGTACCTCAGGGTTCCCCTGCGAGCAGTACTTC. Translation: CASTSGFPCEQYF. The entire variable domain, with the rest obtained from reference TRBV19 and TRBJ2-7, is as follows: DGGITQSPKYLFRKEGQNVTLSCEQNLNHDAMYWYRQDPGQGLRLIYYSQIVNDFQKGDIAEGYSVSREKKESFPLTVTSAQKNPTAFYLCASTSGFPCEQYFGPGTRLTVT.

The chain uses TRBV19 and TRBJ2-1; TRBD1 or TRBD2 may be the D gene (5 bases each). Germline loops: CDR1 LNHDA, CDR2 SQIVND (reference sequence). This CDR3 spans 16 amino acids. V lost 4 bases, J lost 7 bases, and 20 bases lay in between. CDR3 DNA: TGTGCCAGTAGTACAACTGGGGGTTCGCGCGGGAATGAGCAGTTCTTC. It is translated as CASSTTGGSRGNEQFF.

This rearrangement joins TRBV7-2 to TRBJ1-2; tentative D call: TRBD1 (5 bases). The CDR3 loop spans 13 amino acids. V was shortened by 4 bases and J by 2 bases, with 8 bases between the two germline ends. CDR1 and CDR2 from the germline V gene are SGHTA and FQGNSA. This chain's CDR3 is CASSSDTNYGYTF. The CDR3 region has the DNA TGTGCCAGCAGCTCGGACACCAACTATGGCTACACCTTC.

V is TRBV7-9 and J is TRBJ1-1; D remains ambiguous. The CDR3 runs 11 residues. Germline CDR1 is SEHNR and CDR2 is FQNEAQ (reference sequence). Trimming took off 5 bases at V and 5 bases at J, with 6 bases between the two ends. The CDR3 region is CASSPSTEAFF. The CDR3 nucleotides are TGTGCCAGCAGCCCCAGTACTGAAGCTTTCTTT.

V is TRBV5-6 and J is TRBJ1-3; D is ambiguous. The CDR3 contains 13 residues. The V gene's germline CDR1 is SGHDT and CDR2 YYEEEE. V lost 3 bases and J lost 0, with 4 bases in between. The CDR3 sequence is CASSSYSGNTIYF. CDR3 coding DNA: TGTGCCAGCAGCTCCTACTCTGGAAACACCATATATTTT.

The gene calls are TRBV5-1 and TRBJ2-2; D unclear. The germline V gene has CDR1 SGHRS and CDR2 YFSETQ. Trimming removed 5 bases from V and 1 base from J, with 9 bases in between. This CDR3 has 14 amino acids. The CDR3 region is CASRNGLNTGELFF. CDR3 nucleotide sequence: TGCGCCAGCAGAAATGGTTTGAACACCGGGGAGCTGTTTTTT.

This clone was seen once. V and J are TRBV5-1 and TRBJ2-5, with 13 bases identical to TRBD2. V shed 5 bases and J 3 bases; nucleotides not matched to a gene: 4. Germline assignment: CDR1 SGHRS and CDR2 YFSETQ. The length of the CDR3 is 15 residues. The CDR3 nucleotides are TGCGCCAGCAGTCGAGGGACTAGCGGGGAAGAGACCCAGTACTTC. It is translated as CASSRGTSGEETQYF.

The CDR3 DNA reads TGTGCCAGCAGCTTTACAGGGGGCTTTAACATTCAGTACTTC. This gives the protein CASSFTGGFNIQYF. The chain joins TRBV5-5 to TRBJ2-4, with 9 positions matching TRBD1. The CDR3 length is 14 residues. V gave up 2 bases and J gave up 7 bases; unmatched junction bases: 4. CDR1 is SGHKS and CDR2 is YYEKEE in the germline V gene (reference sequence).

CDR3 sequence reads: CASSQETRGGYNEQFF. Here the CDR3 DNA reads TGCGCCAGCAGCCAAGAGACCCGGGGGGGATACAATGAGCAGTTCTTC. This sequence joins TRBV4-1 and TRBJ2-1; 8 nucleotides match TRBD2. V trimming: 0 bases; J trimming: 4 bases; junction bases outside the gene matches: 5. The CDR3 is made up of 16 amino acids. Germline-derived CDR1 and CDR2 are MGHRA and YSYEKL.

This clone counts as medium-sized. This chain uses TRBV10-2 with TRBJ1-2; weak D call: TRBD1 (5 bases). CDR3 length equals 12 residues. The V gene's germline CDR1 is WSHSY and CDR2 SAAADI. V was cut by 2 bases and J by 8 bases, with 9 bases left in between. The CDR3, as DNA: TGCGCCAGCAGTGAGATCCAGGGAGGCTACACCTTC. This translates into CASSEIQGGYTF.

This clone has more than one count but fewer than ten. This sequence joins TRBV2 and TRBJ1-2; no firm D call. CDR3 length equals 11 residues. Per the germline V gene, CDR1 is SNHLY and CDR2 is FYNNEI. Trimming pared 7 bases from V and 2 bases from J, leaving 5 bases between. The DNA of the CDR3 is TGTGCCAGCACCGTAAACTATGGCTACACCTTC. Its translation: CASTVNYGYTF.

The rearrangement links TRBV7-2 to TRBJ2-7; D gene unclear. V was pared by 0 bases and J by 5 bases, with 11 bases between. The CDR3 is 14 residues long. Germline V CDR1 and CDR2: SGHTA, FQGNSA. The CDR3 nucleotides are TGTGCCAGCAGCTTAGCGGTGACCCCCAACGAGCAGTACTTC. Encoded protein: CASSLAVTPNEQYF.

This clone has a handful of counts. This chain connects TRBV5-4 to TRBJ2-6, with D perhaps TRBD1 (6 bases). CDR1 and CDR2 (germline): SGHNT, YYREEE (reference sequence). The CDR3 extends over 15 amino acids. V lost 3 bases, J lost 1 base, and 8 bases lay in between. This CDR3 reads CASSSRGSGANVLTF. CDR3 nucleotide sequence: TGTGCCAGCAGCTCCAGGGGTTCTGGGGCCAACGTCCTGACTTTC. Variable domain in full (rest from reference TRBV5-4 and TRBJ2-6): ETGVTQSPTHLIKTRGQQVTLRCSSQSGHNTVSWYQQALGQGPQFIFQYYREEENGRGNFPPRFSGLQFPNYSSELNVNALELDDSALYLCASSSRGSGANVLTFGAGSRLTVL.

CDR3 DNA: TGCGCCAGCAGCTTCGGACAGGGGACCTATGGCTACACCTTC. Translated, it gives CASSFGQGTYGYTF. The genes are TRBV5-1 and TRBJ1-2; TRBD1 agrees at 9 bases. There are 14 residues in the CDR3. With 2 bases clipped from V and 4 bases from J, the junction kept 3 bases outside the gene matches. Germline values: CDR1 SGHRS, CDR2 YFSETQ.

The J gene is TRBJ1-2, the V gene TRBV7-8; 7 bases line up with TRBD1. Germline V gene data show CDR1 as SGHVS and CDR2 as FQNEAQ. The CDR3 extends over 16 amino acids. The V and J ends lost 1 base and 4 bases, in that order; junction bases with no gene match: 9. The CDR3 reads CASSLGVGTDFYGYTF. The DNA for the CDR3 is TGTGCCAGCAGCTTAGGTGTCGGGACAGACTTCTATGGCTACACCTTC.

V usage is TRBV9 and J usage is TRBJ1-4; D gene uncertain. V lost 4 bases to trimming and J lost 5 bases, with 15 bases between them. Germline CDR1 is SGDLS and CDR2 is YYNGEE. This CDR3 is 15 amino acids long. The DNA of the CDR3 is TGTGCCAGCAGCCCGCGAGGAGAATGGAATGAAAAACTGTTTTTT. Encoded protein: CASSPRGEWNEKLFF.

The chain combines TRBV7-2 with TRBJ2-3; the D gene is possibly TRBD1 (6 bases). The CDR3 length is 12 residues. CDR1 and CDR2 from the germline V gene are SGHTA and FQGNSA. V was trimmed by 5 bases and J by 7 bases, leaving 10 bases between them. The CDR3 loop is CASSTGMNTQYF. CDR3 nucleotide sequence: TGTGCCAGCAGCACAGGGATGAATACGCAGTATTTT.

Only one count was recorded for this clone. The CDR3 nucleotides read TGTGCCACCAGCAGATCGACAGGGGGCACAGATACGCAGTATTTT. Translated, it gives CATSRSTGGTDTQYF. The V gene is TRBV15, the J gene TRBJ2-3, with TRBD1 matching 8 bases. The CDR3 runs 15 residues. V shed 2 bases and J 1 base; nucleotides not matched to a gene: 2. Looked up from germline, CDR1 is LNHNV and CDR2 is YYDKDF (reference sequence).

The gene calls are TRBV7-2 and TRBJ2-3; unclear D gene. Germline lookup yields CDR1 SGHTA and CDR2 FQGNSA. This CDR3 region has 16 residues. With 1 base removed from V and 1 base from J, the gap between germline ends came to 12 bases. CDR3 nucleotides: TGTGCCAGCAGCTTAGACATCAGCGCTCGCACAGATACGCAGTATTTT. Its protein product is CASSLDISARTDTQYF.

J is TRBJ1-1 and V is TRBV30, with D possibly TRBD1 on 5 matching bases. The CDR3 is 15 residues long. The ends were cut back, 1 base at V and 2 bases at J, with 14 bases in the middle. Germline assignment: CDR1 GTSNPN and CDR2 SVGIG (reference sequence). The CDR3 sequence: CAWSEVLRTNTEAFF. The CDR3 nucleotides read TGTGCCTGGAGTGAAGTCCTCCGGACAAACACTGAAGCTTTCTTT.

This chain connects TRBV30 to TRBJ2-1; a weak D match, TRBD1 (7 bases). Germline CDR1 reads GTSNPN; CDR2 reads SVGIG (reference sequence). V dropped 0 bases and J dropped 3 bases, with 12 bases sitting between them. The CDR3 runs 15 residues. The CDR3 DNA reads TGTGCCTGGAGTGTACCCAGGGGGGACTACAATGAGCAGTTCTTC. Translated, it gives CAWSVPRGDYNEQFF.

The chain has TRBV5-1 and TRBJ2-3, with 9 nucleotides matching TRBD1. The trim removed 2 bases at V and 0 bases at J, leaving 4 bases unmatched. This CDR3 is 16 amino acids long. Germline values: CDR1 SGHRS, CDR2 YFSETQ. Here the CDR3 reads CASSLGTGLSTDTQYF. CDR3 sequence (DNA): TGCGCCAGCAGCTTAGGGACAGGGCTTAGCACAGATACGCAGTATTTT.

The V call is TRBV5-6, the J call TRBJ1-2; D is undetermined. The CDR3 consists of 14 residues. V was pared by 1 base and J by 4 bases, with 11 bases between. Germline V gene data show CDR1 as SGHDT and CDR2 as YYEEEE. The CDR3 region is CASSLSTLIYGYTF. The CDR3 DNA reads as TGTGCCAGCAGCTTGTCCACCCTCATCTATGGCTACACCTTC.

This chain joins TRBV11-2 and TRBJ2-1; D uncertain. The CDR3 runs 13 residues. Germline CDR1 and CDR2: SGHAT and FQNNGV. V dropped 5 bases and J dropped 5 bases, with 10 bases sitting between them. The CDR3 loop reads CASSPGSNNEQFF. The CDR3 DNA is TGTGCCAGCAGCCCAGGATCAAACAATGAGCAGTTCTTC.

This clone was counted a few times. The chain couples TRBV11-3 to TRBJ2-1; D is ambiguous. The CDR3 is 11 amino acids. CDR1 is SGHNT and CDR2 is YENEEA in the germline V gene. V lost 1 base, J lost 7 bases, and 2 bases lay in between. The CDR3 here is CASSLGNEQFF. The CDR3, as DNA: TGTGCCAGCAGCTTAGGGAATGAGCAGTTCTTC.

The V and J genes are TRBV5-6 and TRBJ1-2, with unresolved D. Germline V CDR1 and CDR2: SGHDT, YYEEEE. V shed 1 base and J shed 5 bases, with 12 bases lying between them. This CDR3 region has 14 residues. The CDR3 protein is CASSLSQLQYGYTF. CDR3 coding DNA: TGTGCCAGCAGCTTGTCACAGCTTCAATATGGCTACACCTTC.

The CDR3 loop reads CASSLGVSNQPQHF. CDR3 nucleotides: TGTGCCAGTAGCCTAGGAGTTAGCAATCAGCCCCAGCATTTT. The chain carries TRBV19 and TRBJ1-5, with D unclear. Germline V lookup: CDR1 LNHDA, CDR2 SQIVND (reference sequence). V was pared by 6 bases and J by 0 bases, with 9 bases between. This CDR3 region has 14 residues.